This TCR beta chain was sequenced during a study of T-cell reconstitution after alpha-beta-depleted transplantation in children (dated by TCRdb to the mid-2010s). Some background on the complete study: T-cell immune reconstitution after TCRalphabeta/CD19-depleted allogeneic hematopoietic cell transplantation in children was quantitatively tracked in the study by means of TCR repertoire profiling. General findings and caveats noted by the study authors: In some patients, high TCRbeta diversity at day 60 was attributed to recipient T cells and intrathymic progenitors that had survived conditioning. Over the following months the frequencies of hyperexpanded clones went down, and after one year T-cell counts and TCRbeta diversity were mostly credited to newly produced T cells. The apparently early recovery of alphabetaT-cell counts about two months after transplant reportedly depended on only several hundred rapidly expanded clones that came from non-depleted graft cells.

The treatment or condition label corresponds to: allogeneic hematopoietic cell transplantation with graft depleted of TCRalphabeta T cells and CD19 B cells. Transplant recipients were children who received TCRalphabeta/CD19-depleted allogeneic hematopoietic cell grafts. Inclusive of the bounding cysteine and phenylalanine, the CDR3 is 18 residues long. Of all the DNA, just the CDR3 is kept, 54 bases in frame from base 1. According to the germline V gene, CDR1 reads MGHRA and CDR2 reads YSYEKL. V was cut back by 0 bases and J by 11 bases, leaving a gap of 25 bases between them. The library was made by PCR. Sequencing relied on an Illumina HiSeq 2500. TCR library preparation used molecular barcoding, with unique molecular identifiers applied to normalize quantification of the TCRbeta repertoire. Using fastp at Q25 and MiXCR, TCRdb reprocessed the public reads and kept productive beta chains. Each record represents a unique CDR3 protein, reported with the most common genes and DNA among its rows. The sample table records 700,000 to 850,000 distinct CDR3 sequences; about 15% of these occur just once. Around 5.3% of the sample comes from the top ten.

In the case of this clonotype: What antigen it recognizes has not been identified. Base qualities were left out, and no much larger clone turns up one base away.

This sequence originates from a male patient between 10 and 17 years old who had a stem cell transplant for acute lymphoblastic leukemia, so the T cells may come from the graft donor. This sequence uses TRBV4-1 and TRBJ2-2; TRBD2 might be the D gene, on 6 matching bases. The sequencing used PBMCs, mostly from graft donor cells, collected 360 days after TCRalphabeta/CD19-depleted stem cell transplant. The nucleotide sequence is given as TGCGCCAGCAGCCAAGATATTAGCGGCACCTTCGCTAATGTTGAGCTGTTTTTT. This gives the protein CASSQDISGTFANVELFF.